The T cell receptor (beta chain) under discussion was sequenced for a study of blood T cell repertoires in COVID-19. Study-wide background: The analysed material was cDNA or gDNA that came from T cells, B-cell-depleted T cells, or PBMCs.

Original analysis: For nucleated cells, counts were estimated from reference gene primer amplification. Profiling relied on immunoSEQ multiplex PCR, and the TCRdb table lists in-frame clones only, not all of them. Clone size and the V and J calls come from that table; the DNA yielded D and trimming. This sample yields 120,000 to 150,000 clones, of which 65% to 85% are seen a single time; about 5% belongs to the top ten. Germline CDR1 SGDLS, CDR2 YYNGEE. CDR3 length equals 16 residues. Losses at the gene ends were 1 base for V and 3 bases for J; bases not matched to a gene: 4. This clone was counted a few times.

The source is a woman between 45 and 60 years old with acute or convalescent COVID-19. The rearrangement uses TRBV9 and TRBJ2-2, with 9 bases identical to TRBD2. Material: peripheral blood. The CDR3, as DNA: TGTGCCAGCAGCGTACGCGGGGGGGTTGACACCGGGGAGCTGTTTTTT. As protein: CASSVRGGVDTGELFF.